This T cell receptor beta chain was obtained from a study of regulatory T cells in long-lasting Graves disease (dated by TCRdb to about 2021). In terms of the full investigation: In the newly diagnosed Graves' disease group, patients had been taking antithyroid drugs for less than 3 months. Persistent Graves' disease patients were compared with newly diagnosed Graves' disease patients by peripheral blood TCR sequencing and RNA sequencing. The study was conducted in China and was registered as a clinical trial. A total of approximately 35 samples underwent TCR sequencing: about 13 from persistent and about 20 from newly diagnosed Graves' disease patients. Broader findings and caveats from the paper: The authors acknowledged the small sample size as a limitation that may reduce accuracy. Sequencing and analysis were restricted to the TCR beta chain. Preferential use of TRBV28, TRBJ1-2 and TRBJ2-5 was observed in persistent disease, whereas TRBV20-1 and TRBJ2-1 were favored in newly diagnosed disease. Patients with persistent disease shared more public clonotypes (approximately 2,500) than newly diagnosed patients did (approximately 1,000). The study examined only peripheral blood because the primary lesion, thyroid tissue, could not be accessed. Lower TCR Shannon entropy and fewer highly expanded clones were observed in persistent Graves' disease patients than in newly diagnosed patients, which suggested clonal expansion.

Receptor libraries were prepared by multiplex PCR. TCRdb records Illumina HiSeq 4000 as the sequencer. CDR3 regions were amplified by Arm-PCR with iRepertoire HTBI primers to construct TCR beta libraries. PCR products were gel purified before sequencing. Per the source publication's procedure: A total of some 65 TRBV and 14 TRBJ segments were identified across samples and were used for gene usage analysis of CDR3 amino acid clonotypes. Filtered high-quality paired reads were merged into contigs using COPE and FqMerger. BLAST was used to align contigs to IMGT TRBV, TRBD and TRBJ reference genes, and CDR3 was defined according to IMGT. Any clonotype with a frequency above 0.1% was counted as a highly expanded clone. Repertoire diversity was measured by Shannon entropy, and V-J evenness by the Gini coefficient. A clonotype found in more than one individual was treated as public. TCRdb trimmed the raw reads at Q25, called clones with MiXCR and kept productive beta chains. Merged by CDR3 protein, the rows form single entries marked with the most common genes and DNA. Here the V and J calls rest on TCRdb's processing, not on the authors' analysis. For this sample the table gives hundreds of thousands of distinct CDR3 sequences, of which 16% were detected only once. Together, the top ten hold 30% of the sample.

Per the publication, the time point label means: newly diagnosed GD, antithyroid drugs for less than 3 months. For both TCR sequencing and RNA sequencing, RNA was extracted from PBMCs in TRIzol. Graves' disease was diagnosed according to American Thyroid Association guidelines. Patients for the study were recruited at an endocrinology department in Xi'an, China. Each patient gave around 9.2 milliliters of peripheral blood, collected in an EDTA anticoagulant tube. Ficoll Paque Plus density gradient separation was used to isolate PBMCs, and no further T cell sorting was done. RNA quality was checked with an Agilent 2100 Bioanalyzer and agarose gel, and concentration with a NanoDrop 2000. This clonotype came up many times. Its cognate antigen has yet to be identified. There are no base qualities to consult, and no much larger clone falls within one base. Cut back by 3 bases and 15 bases, the V and J ends lie 12 bases apart. The germline V gene encodes CDR1 LGHDT and CDR2 YNNKEL (reference sequence). The CDR3 starts with the cysteine, ends with the phenylalanine, and has 12 residues. The only DNA kept is the CDR3, 36 bases in frame from the first base.

The sample was also reused in another study, on T cells in Graves' hyperthyroidism and ophthalmopathy. As the second study states: Graves' hyperthyroidism was defined as stable when no progression to ophthalmopathy occurred over 18 months of follow-up. Hyperthyroidism patients were newly diagnosed, with disease duration under 2 months, and aged 18 to 65 years. Any patient with an uncontrolled infection, another autoimmune disease, pregnancy or lactation was excluded. Diagnoses relied on clinical symptoms, serum thyroxine and TRAb, thyroid ultrasound and orbital computed tomography. A first-round RT-PCR of the TCR CDR3 used the HTBI primer set with the Qiagen OneStep RT-PCR kit. Most expanded thyroid clonotypes (frequency above 0.001) were also found in blood, which suggests that blood repertoires may mirror thyroid immune responses. In cross-validation, a model built on a 13 V-J signature told ophthalmopathy apart from stable hyperthyroidism with over 85% sensitivity and around 84% specificity, and in testing the same model reached 80%/75%. During validation, the model predicted progression to ophthalmopathy a median of around 6 months ahead of onset, with almost 71% sensitivity and 72.22% specificity. To identify TCR V-J signatures that set the groups apart, the researchers used a discovery cohort of approximately 98 patients, made up of roughly 45 with Graves' ophthalmopathy and about 60 with stable Graves' hyperthyroidism. Whether ophthalmopathy could be predicted prospectively was tested in an independent validation cohort made up of under 20 hyperthyroidism patients plus 17 patients who later progressed to ophthalmopathy. The 100 discovery patients were randomly split 7:3 into training and test sets. In addition, the study compared T-cell repertoires in thyroid tissue and in blood from roughly 6 Graves' hyperthyroidism patients. Once sampling was done, hyperthyroidism patients were given methimazole at a starting dose of 30 mg daily, whereas ophthalmopathy patients were given high-dose intravenous methylprednisolone. Libraries were constructed in a second round of multiplex PCR, after which size selection and purification were carried out. Libraries were sequenced paired-end with 100 bp reads on an Illumina HiSeq2000. SOAPnuke was used to process the raw data, throwing out any read that contained adapters or uncalled bases, had a mean Phred below 15, or lacked an exact constant-primer or identifier match. COPE v1.2.5 was used to merge the high-quality paired reads, and each unique nucleotide sequence was defined as a clonotype. MiTCR v1.1 was used to align clonotypes to the IMGT TRBV, TRBD and TRBJ reference segments. The analysis was restricted to V-J combinations with a frequency above 0.0001, which together covered 98% to 99.2% of the repertoires. A TCS score was defined as the ratio between F50 (clonal expansion) and ExV (chaos), using BLOSUM62-based TCRdist between CDR3 peptides within each V-J. Welch's t-statistics and random forest reduced several hundred V-J features to 10 to 15, which were used in a naive Bayes classifier (R e1071). Sample size was not statistically predetermined, and investigators were not blinded to group allocation. The paper reports TCR Vbeta CDR3 sequencing of roughly 140 peripheral blood samples: around 41 ophthalmopathy, under 85 hyperthyroidism and about 17 progressor patients.

The receptor was derived from a man aged 40-49 years with Graves disease. Donor details come from another sample of the same person, matched by shared clones. The sequence is built from TRBV3-1 and TRBJ1-6; the D gene is unclear. The specimen was peripheral blood mononuclear cells (PBMCs), collected at new diagnosis, from a patient treated with antithyroid drugs. CDR3 protein: CASSQSLTNLHF. In nucleotides, the sequence is TGTGCCAGCAGCCAGAGCCTGACGAACCTCCACTTT.